This TCR beta chain comes out of a study of T cells in Graves' hyperthyroidism and ophthalmopathy. Researchers amplified the TCR beta CDR3 regions from RNA transcripts. Primed by the HTBI set, a first-round RT-PCR was run on the TCR CDR3. TCRdb processed the multiplex PCR reads anew with MiXCR; each CDR3 protein has one entry. The sample lists 300,000 to 350,000 distinct CDR3 sequences, roughly 17% occurring once. The table lists this clonotype with many counts. The CDR3 is 16 amino acids. CDR1 and CDR2 (germline): SEHNR, FQNEAQ (reference sequence). Trimming took 5 bases from V and 3 from J; bases not matched to a gene: 9.

Sequencing used blood. The chain joins TRBV7-9 to TRBJ2-3, with 9 bases lining up with TRBD2. This TCR derives from a man in his thirties or forties with Graves' hyperthyroidism. In DNA form, the CDR3 reads TGTGCCAGCAGCCCTCCCCTAGCGGGAAGAACAGATACGCAGTATTTT. This sequence encodes CASSPPLAGRTDTQYF.